This TCR beta chain was sequenced during a study of blood T cell repertoires in COVID-19. Study overall: Samples taken during acute and convalescent COVID-19 were collected in the United States, Italy and Spain. PBMCs, B-cell-depleted T cells, or T cells provided the cDNA or gDNA that made up the material.

Authors' data handling: It was from reference gene primer amplification that nucleated cell counts were estimated. Only in-frame clones appear in the TCRdb table, and some are missing; sequencing was by immunoSEQ multiplex PCR. D and trimming were read from the DNA, whereas the V and J calls and clone size are those reported in that table. The data contain 110,000 or so clones, 70% to 90% of them singletons. This CDR3 has 18 amino acids. Germline CDR1 SGHRS, CDR2 YFSETQ. Germline trimming cut 4 bases from V and 0 bases from J; bases unmatched to any gene: 9. Sequences were obtained from peripheral blood. The receptor's source is a human donor in a cohort sampled during active COVID-19. This chain links TRBV5-1 with TRBJ2-7; TRBD2 agrees at 14 bases. The CDR3: CASSQGLAGGQISYEQYF. CDR3 coding DNA: TGCGCCAGCAGCCAAGGACTAGCGGGAGGACAAATCTCCTACGAGCAGTACTTC.